This T cell receptor (beta chain) was recorded in a study of blood T cell repertoires in COVID-19 (dated by TCRdb to about 2020). General notes on the study: The collaborator samples originated in the United States, Italy and Spain and spanned the acute and convalescent phases of COVID-19. The prospective study material was composed of cDNA or gDNA derived from T cells, B-cell-depleted T cells, or PBMCs. Deeply sampled blood TCRbeta repertoires from subjects exposed to, actively infected with, or recovered from COVID-19 were included in the dataset. The repertoires were released in a freely available public database meant as a resource for research on the immune response to SARS-CoV-2. The samples were drawn from the first 160 participants of the ongoing ImmuneRACE study and from more than 1,000 subjects provided by 6 global collaborators. Nearly every sample came with metadata listing a de-identified subject ID, COVID-19 status, age in years and sex. Where available, HLA class I and class II types were taken from metadata supplied by the sample provider and were not determined by assay-based typing.

Trimming at the junction amounts to 1 base on V and 0 bases on J, and the germline ends lie 7 bases apart. Taken from the germline V gene (reference sequence), the CDR1 and CDR2 loops are SEHNR and FQNEAQ. The CDR3 measures 15 amino acids from cysteine to phenylalanine. The only DNA kept is the CDR3, 45 bases in frame from the first base. A single count supports this clone. Its antigen is currently not known. No clone much larger than this one lies a single base away; base qualities are absent. Study-wide conclusions, independent of this receptor: The quantity of clinical and demographic metadata differed by source and by participant and was supplied without curation.

In the prospective study, participants were about 18 to 100 years old, resided in about two dozen geographic areas of the United States, and were enrolled through a virtual design. In the prospective study, participants were assigned to cohorts based on the clinical history participants reported in a screening survey and a study questionnaire. Recovered participants in ImmuneRACE Cohort 3 were defined by two consecutive negative NP/OP PCR tests, clearance by a healthcare professional, or resolution of symptoms. In the prospective study, whole blood, serum and a nasopharyngeal or oropharyngeal swab were collected from each participant by mobile phlebotomists. Participants in the prospective study had the option to provide additional blood draws and questionnaires over a 2-month period. Prospective study blood samples were shipped either frozen or at room temperature before DNA extraction. TCRbeta CDR3 regions were amplified from genomic DNA by means of the immunoSEQ Assay, a bias-controlled multiplex PCR. The authors' pipeline ran thus. The number of nucleated cells in each sample was estimated from the amplification of reference gene primers within the assay. To quantify the absolute abundance of each unique TCRbeta CDR3 rearrangement, sequence reads were collapsed and filtered. Productive Simpson clonality was computed per sample as the square root of Simpson's diversity index over productive rearrangements. As stored in TCRdb, this immuneACCESS dataset retains in-frame rearrangements with V and J assigned. A fraction of the clones does not appear; measured against another copy, unresolved V genes explain less than half of the discrepancy, and the remainder lacks a known reason. That table supplies the V and J calls and clone size; D and trimming were determined from the DNA. Across this sample there are approximately 200,000 clones, with about 82% seen only once. 7.5% to 10% of the sample comes from the top ten.

The chain couples TRBV7-9 to TRBJ1-3, with an unclear D gene assignment. This TCR was sampled from a woman aged 30 to 39 who had recovered from COVID-19. Sequencing was done on a sample of PBMCs or T cells enriched from blood (not recorded which). The DNA sequence is given as TGTGCCAGCAGCTTAGGGCGGAACTCTGGAAACACCATATATTTT. Its translation is CASSLGRNSGNTIYF.